This section outlines one T cell receptor beta chain sequence together with its context. This same CDR3 is encoded by further DNA sequences in the sample. This sample was taken from a study of shared clonotypes between healthy human individuals. Study summary: Donors, aged 18 to 49, were a couple of women and three men.

At a deep level, the assay was run. This table comes from immunoSEQ multiplex PCR, and its TCRdb copy is limited to in-frame clones, with some not included. Of about 1.5 million clones in the sample, around 98% are singletons; the top ten hold approximately 0.44%. CDR1 is KGHSH and CDR2 is LQKENI in the germline V gene. The V end lost 6 bases, the J end lost 3 bases, and 8 bases lay between the germline ends. The CDR3 is 12 residues long. The healthy adult donors were HIV-negative and reported no recent acute infections or vaccinations. Sequencing was done on a sample of naive CD4+ T cells sorted from blood. Described subset: CD45RA+ positively selected. The origin of this receptor is a man aged 25-45 years in good health. The chain carries TRBV18 and TRBJ2-5; no clear D gene. This CDR3 is CASSPTEETQYF. DNA for the CDR3: TGTGCCAGCTCGCCGACCGAAGAGACCCAGTACTTC.